This T cell receptor beta chain was identified in a study of post-analysis software for immune sequencing data. In the study overall: Included courses were relapsing-remitting and secondary progressive multiple sclerosis; progressive-relapsing multiple sclerosis was also included.

With 4 bases clipped from V and 3 bases from J, the junction kept 7 bases outside the gene matches. Germline CDR1 reads SGHNT; CDR2 reads YYREEE (reference sequence). The CDR3 sequence is 15 residues long. Study-wide results and limits: Comparison with controls showed significantly lower normalized Chao1 diversity in multiple sclerosis patients. A few TRBV segments appeared more often in patients than in controls, and TRBV5-6, TRBV5-1 and TRBV20-1 were among these.

Unique molecular identifiers were built into the TCR beta cDNA libraries. It was from about 0.94 to 9.7 million T cells that roughly 0.5 million cDNA molecules came. MiXCR, run by TCRdb on the PCR reads, gives a single entry per CDR3 protein. The repertoire consists of 350,000 to 500,000 distinct CDR3 sequences, with approximately 39% occurring once and the leading ten covering less than 8%. The sample holds many counts of this clonotype. Its antigen is undetermined. The receptor was isolated from a girl aged 2 to 9 with multiple sclerosis. The rearrangement joins TRBV5-4 to TRBJ2-5, with TRBD2 identical over 9 bases. Sequenced input: blood. The CDR3 nucleotides read TGTGCCAGCAGCCCTTTGGGCGGGGGGGAAGAGACCCAGTACTTC. It specifies CASSPLGGGEETQYF.